This TCR beta chain was profiled in a study of CD8 T cells in ankylosing spondylitis. General study points: A TCR beta motif of seven or eight highly homologous variants appeared characteristic of ankylosing spondylitis blood. Reported data indicate significant enrichment of disease-linked clones within matched ankylosing spondylitis synovial fluid. Clones linked with disease were CD8+ and fairly uncommon in the peripheral blood.

The V and J ends lost 1 base and 10 bases respectively, with 17 bases between them. Germline V CDR1 and CDR2: DFQATT, SNEGSKA (reference sequence). The CDR3 length is 15 residues. This clonotype was seen ten or more times. Its antigen remains unknown. TCRdb re-analysed the 5' RACE reads in MiXCR, keeping a single row per CDR3 protein. The sample carries 150,000 to 200,000 distinct CDR3 sequences, roughly 18% recorded once. The source material was blood, either unsorted or a sorted T cell fraction (not recorded which). V and J are TRBV20-1 and TRBJ1-6; possibly TRBD1 for D (6 bases). The sequence derives from a male donor under 35 with ankylosing spondylitis or in good health (not recorded which). The CDR3 nucleotides read TGCAGTGCTAGAGCCAGCAGCAGGGGATCCTCACCCCTCCACTTT. Protein product: CSARASSRGSSPLHF.